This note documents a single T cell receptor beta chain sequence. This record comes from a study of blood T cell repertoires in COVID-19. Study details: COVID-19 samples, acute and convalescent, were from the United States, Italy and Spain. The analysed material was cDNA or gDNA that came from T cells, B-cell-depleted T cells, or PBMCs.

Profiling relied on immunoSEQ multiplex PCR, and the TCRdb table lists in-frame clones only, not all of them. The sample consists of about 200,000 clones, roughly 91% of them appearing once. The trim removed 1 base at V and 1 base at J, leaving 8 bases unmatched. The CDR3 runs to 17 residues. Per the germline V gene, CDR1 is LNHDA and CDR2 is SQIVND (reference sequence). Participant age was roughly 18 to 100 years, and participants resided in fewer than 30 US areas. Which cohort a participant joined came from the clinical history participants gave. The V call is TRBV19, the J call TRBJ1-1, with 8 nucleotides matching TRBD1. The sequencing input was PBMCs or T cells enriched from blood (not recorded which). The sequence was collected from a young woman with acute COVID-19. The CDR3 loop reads CASSIGDRRWQNTEAFF. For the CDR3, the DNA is TGTGCCAGTAGTATAGGGGACAGGAGGTGGCAGAACACTGAAGCTTTCTTT.